Listed here is a single T cell receptor beta chain. This entry belongs to a study of PD-1 blockade in classical Hodgkin lymphoma. Germline V gene lookup returns CDR1 MNHEY and CDR2 SVGAGI. The CDR3 has 15 amino acids. The V end was cut by 0 bases, the J end by 1 base, with 9 bases between. With no exception, relapse followed autologous stem cell transplantation in all patients, and brentuximab vedotin exposure varied. The repertoire was sequenced with immunoSEQ multiplex PCR; TCRdb's copy has only in-frame clones and lacks some. This sample carries over 70,000 clones, 89% of them seen once, and the ten largest clones take less than 25%.

The material was peripheral blood mononuclear cells (PBMCs), obtained at baseline. The source of this sequence is a human donor with classical Hodgkin lymphoma. The V gene is TRBV6-5, the J gene TRBJ1-1; D unresolved. As DNA, the CDR3 is TGTGCCAGCAGTTACTCGTCCACTCAGAACACTGAAGCTTTCTTT. Translation gives CASSYSSTQNTEAFF.